Listed here are 27 T cell receptor beta chains from one sample, sequenced in a study of T cell changes during pregnancy in multiple sclerosis. Method: immunoSEQ multiplex PCR; TCRdb's copy keeps in-frame clones and lacks some. The sample holds about 110,000 clones, 91% seen once. The sample here was peripheral blood, taken before pregnancy. The source is a female donor with multiple sclerosis, enrolled in a pregnancy study.

The chain employs TRBV6-1 and TRBJ1-1, with D maybe TRBD1 (6 bases). This CDR3 is 13 amino acids long. Trimming took off 6 bases at V and 1 base at J, with 9 bases between the two ends. CDR1 is MNHNS and CDR2 is SASEGT in the germline V gene. The CDR3 DNA reads TGTGCCAGCAGCAAGACAGGGAACACTGAAGCTTTCTTT. Amino acid sequence: CASSKTGNTEAFF.

The sample holds one count of this clone. CDR3 region: CASSFSLTGGEKLFF. The CDR3 nucleotides are TGTGCCAGCAGTTTTTCTCTGACAGGGGGTGAAAAACTGTTTTTT. The V call is TRBV28, the J call TRBJ1-4; TRBD1 matches at 9 bases. The V gene's germline CDR1 is MDHEN and CDR2 SYDVKM. The CDR3 spans 15 residues. V trimming: 3 bases; J trimming: 7 bases; junction bases outside the gene matches: 6.

The V call is TRBV5-8, the J call TRBJ1-3; the D gene is possibly TRBD1 (6 bases). Trimming pared 2 bases from V and 7 bases from J, leaving 10 bases between. Germline V lookup: CDR1 SGHTS, CDR2 YDEGEE. The CDR3 runs 13 residues. The CDR3 is CASSFDRLNTIYF. CDR3 coding DNA: TGTGCCAGCAGCTTCGACAGGCTGAACACCATATATTTT.

The chain has TRBV7-2 and TRBJ2-3; 10 nucleotides line up with TRBD2. V dropped 5 bases and J dropped 4; count of bases not matched to a gene: 6. Germline V gives CDR1 SGHTA, CDR2 FQGNSA. The CDR3 extends over 15 amino acids. DNA of the CDR3: TGTGCCAGCAGCCCCTTAGCGGGAGGTGCAGATACGCAGTATTTT. Translating it yields CASSPLAGGADTQYF.

With regard to this clone: Other DNA variants within this sample encode the same CDR3. This chain joins TRBV9 and TRBJ1-1, with 9 nucleotides matching TRBD1. Germline trimming cut 2 bases from V and 1 base from J; bases unmatched to any gene: 0. CDR1 is SGDLS, CDR2 YYNGEE, per germline. The CDR3 covers 14 residues. The CDR3 DNA sequence: TGTGCCAGCAGCGTGGGACAGGGGAACACTGAAGCTTTCTTT. It encodes CASSVGQGNTEAFF.

The V and J genes are TRBV23-1 and TRBJ2-7; maybe TRBD2 (7 bases). TRBV23-1 is labeled an ORF, and its function is uncertain. Trimming shortened V by 0 bases and J by 2 bases, and 14 bases separated the two germline ends. This CDR3 region has 16 residues. This CDR3 is CASSQSYGGPPYEQYF. CDR3 nucleotide sequence: TGCGCCAGCAGTCAATCGTACGGGGGGCCCCCCTACGAGCAGTACTTC.

This clone was seen a handful of times. The rearrangement joins TRBV9 to TRBJ2-1; no reliable D call. Trimming took 0 bases from V and 9 from J, leaving 10 bases between them. CDR1 SGDLS and CDR2 YYNGEE come from the germline V gene. This CDR3 has 13 amino acids. The CDR3 region is CASSVVARGEQFF. In nucleotides, the CDR3 is TGTGCCAGCAGCGTAGTGGCGCGAGGTGAGCAGTTCTTC.

The chain links TRBV5-1 to TRBJ2-7; 10 nucleotides align to TRBD1. Per germline, CDR1 SGHRS and CDR2 YFSETQ. V shed 3 bases, J shed 5 bases, and the junction held 8 bases outside the gene matches. The CDR3 is 15 amino acids. The CDR3 DNA is TGCGCCAGCAGCTGGGGGGACAGGGGCTTTGACGAGCAGTACTTC. Protein product: CASSWGDRGFDEQYF.

The chain uses TRBV18 and TRBJ2-7; 7 nucleotides align to TRBD1. Germline V lookup: CDR1 KGHSH, CDR2 LQKENI. The CDR3 loop spans 14 amino acids. Trimming took 2 bases from V and 1 from J; bases not matched to a gene: 2. The CDR3 reads CASSPRTGSYEQYF. In DNA form, the CDR3 reads TGTGCCAGCTCACCAAGGACAGGATCCTACGAGCAGTACTTC.

As for this clone: This sample also contains other DNA sequences that code for the same CDR3. DNA of the CDR3: TGTGCCAGCAGCCTTACCGGGACAGGGGTTCTCTATGGCTACACCTTC. Translating gives CASSLTGTGVLYGYTF. The chain recombines TRBV28 with TRBJ1-2, with 10 bases matching TRBD1. Trimming cost V 6 bases and J 4 bases; bases outside gene matches: 11. This CDR3 spans 16 amino acids. Looked up from germline, CDR1 is MDHEN and CDR2 is SYDVKM.

This clone was detected a few times. The V call is TRBV6-1, the J call TRBJ2-1; a weak D match, TRBD2 (6 bases). Germline loops: CDR1 MNHNS, CDR2 SASEGT. The CDR3 contains 15 residues. Trimming took off 2 bases at V and 4 bases at J, with 12 bases between the two ends. CDR3 loop: CASSEIGGSYNEQFF. CDR3 nucleotides: TGTGCCAGCAGTGAAATCGGGGGATCTTACAATGAGCAGTTCTTC.

The chain carries TRBV2 and TRBJ2-7; TRBD1 is a possible D gene (6 bases). CDR3 length: 16 amino acids. V was cut by 0 bases and J by 4 bases, with 16 bases left in between. In germline, CDR1 is SNHLY, CDR2 FYNNEI. DNA of the CDR3: TGTGCCAGCAGTGAAGCTTTGTCAGGGGTATTGTACGAGCAGTACTTC. Encoded protein: CASSEALSGVLYEQYF.

This clone was detected a few times. The rearrangement links TRBV30 to TRBJ1-1; D unclear. The CDR3 is made up of 13 amino acids. The germline CDR1 and CDR2 sequences are GTSNPN and SVGIG (reference sequence). The V end was cut by 0 bases, the J end by 1 base, with 6 bases between. The chain's CDR3 is CAWSVRGNTEAFF. In DNA, the CDR3 is TGTGCCTGGAGTGTACGGGGGAACACTGAAGCTTTCTTT.

The chain combines TRBV28 with TRBJ1-6; 12 bases map to TRBD1. This CDR3 comprises 18 residues. Germline CDR1 MDHEN, CDR2 SYDVKM. Germline trimming cut 5 bases from V and 8 bases from J; bases unmatched to any gene: 13. As DNA, the CDR3 is TGTGCCAGCAGTCCTAGCCCTCCGGGACAGGGGGCCGATTCACCCCTCCACTTT. This gives the protein CASSPSPPGQGADSPLHF. Variable domain in full (rest from reference TRBV28 and TRBJ1-6): DVKVTQSSRYLVKRTGEKVFLECVQDMDHENMFWYRQDPGLGLRLIYFSYDVKMKEKGDIPEGYSVSREKKERFSLILESASTNQTSMYLCASSPSPPGQGADSPLHFGNGTRLTVT.

This chain connects TRBV4-3 to TRBJ2-2; TRBD2 might be the D (6 bases). Germline values: CDR1 LGHNA, CDR2 YSLEER. This CDR3 contains 14 residues. Trimming removed 5 bases from V and 2 bases from J, with 9 bases in between. The CDR3 region has the DNA TGCGCCAGCAGCTGGGAGGACAACACCGGGGAGCTGTTTTTT. Translation: CASSWEDNTGELFF.

V gene TRBV19 combines with J gene TRBJ1-3; 9 bases are shared with TRBD1. V lost 6 bases and J lost 2; bases outside the gene matches: 5. This CDR3 comprises 15 residues. Germline CDR1 reads LNHDA; CDR2 reads SQIVND (reference sequence). CDR3 amino acids: CASRRTGETGNTIYF. The CDR3 nucleotides are TGTGCCAGTAGGAGGACAGGGGAGACTGGAAACACCATATATTTT. Filled out from reference TRBV19 and TRBJ1-3, the complete variable domain reads DGGITQSPKYLFRKEGQNVTLSCEQNLNHDAMYWYRQDPGQGLRLIYYSQIVNDFQKGDIAEGYSVSREKKESFPLTVTSAQKNPTAFYLCASRRTGETGNTIYFGEGSWLTVV.

CDR3 sequence (DNA): TGTGCCAGCAGCGGTTCAGGGGAAGCTTTCTTT. It encodes CASSGSGEAFF. The J gene is TRBJ1-1, the V gene TRBV9, with a weak D call TRBD1 (5 bases). This CDR3 spans 11 amino acids. The germline CDR1 and CDR2 sequences are SGDLS and YYNGEE. Trimming stripped 3 bases from V and 8 bases from J, with 8 bases between. Complete variable domain (other parts from reference TRBV9 and TRBJ1-1): DSGVTQTPKHLITATGQRVTLRCSPRSGDLSVYWYQQSLDQGLQFLIQYYNGEERAKGNILERFSAQQFPDLHSELNLSSLELGDSALYFCASSGSGEAFFGQGTRLTVV.

The chain joins TRBV6-1 to TRBJ2-1, with 11 bases identical to TRBD2. Unmatched junction bases numbered 6, after V lost 2 bases and J lost 3 bases. The germline V gene encodes CDR1 MNHNS and CDR2 SASEGT. The CDR3 spans 17 residues. CDR3 region: CASSEIWLAGGYNEQFF. The DNA of the CDR3 is TGTGCCAGCAGTGAAATTTGGCTAGCGGGGGGCTACAATGAGCAGTTCTTC.

The CDR3 spells CASSVGGTIIDTQYF. The DNA of the CDR3 is TGTGCCAGTAGTGTTGGCGGGACTATTATTGATACGCAGTATTTT. The V call is TRBV19, the J call TRBJ2-3; 7 positions agree with TRBD2. This CDR3 spans 15 amino acids. CDR1 and CDR2 from the germline V gene are LNHDA and SQIVND (reference sequence). Trimming at V came to 5 bases and at J to 6 bases, leaving 11 bases not matched to a gene.

CDR3 bases: TGTGCCAGCAGCTACCAGGGAATAAGGAACACTGAAGCTTTCTTT. The encoded protein is CASSYQGIRNTEAFF. The rearrangement uses TRBV2 and TRBJ1-1; weak D call: TRBD1 (5 bases). The germline CDR1 and CDR2 sequences are SNHLY and FYNNEI. The V and J ends lost 6 bases and 1 base respectively, with 15 bases between them. CDR3 size: 15 residues.

The chain joins TRBV5-5 to TRBJ2-7; 9 nucleotides align to TRBD1. Germline loops: CDR1 SGHKS, CDR2 YYEKEE (reference sequence). With 2 bases clipped from V and 2 bases from J, the junction kept 5 bases outside the gene matches. The CDR3 sequence is 15 residues long. CDR3 DNA: TGTGCCAGCAGCTTCGGACAGGGGACGACCTACGAGCAGTACTTC. Translated: CASSFGQGTTYEQYF.

V and J are TRBV6-1 and TRBJ1-4, with 9 bases lining up with TRBD1. Germline CDR1 reads MNHNS; CDR2 reads SASEGT. The V and J ends lost 0 bases and 7 bases, in that order; junction bases with no gene match: 6. This CDR3 contains 16 residues. The chain's CDR3 is CASSEAQGAGGEKLFF. CDR3 DNA: TGTGCCAGCAGTGAAGCACAGGGGGCTGGTGGTGAAAAACTGTTTTTT.

V and J are TRBV9 and TRBJ1-1, with 10 bases that match TRBD1. CDR1 and CDR2 (germline): SGDLS, YYNGEE. The CDR3 runs to 16 residues. V shed 2 bases, J shed 5 bases, and the junction held 9 bases outside the gene matches. CDR3 residues: CASSVQTGGDRTEAFF. Written as DNA, the CDR3 is TGTGCCAGCAGCGTTCAGACAGGGGGCGATCGAACTGAAGCTTTCTTT.

The genes are TRBV5-5 and TRBJ1-5, with TRBD1 matching over 8 bases. The germline V gene encodes CDR1 SGHKS and CDR2 YYEKEE (reference sequence). CDR3 length equals 16 residues. Losses at the gene ends were 3 bases for V and 5 bases for J; bases not matched to a gene: 10. The CDR3 DNA reads as TGTGCCAGCAGCTCGGCGATGGACAGGGAGTATCAGCCCCAGCATTTT. Translation gives CASSSAMDREYQPQHF. The full variable domain, rest sourced from reference TRBV5-5 and TRBJ1-5, is DAGVTQSPTHLIKTRGQQVTLRCSPISGHKSVSWYQQVLGQGPQFIFQYYEKEERGRGNFPDRFSARQFPNYSSELNVNALLLGDSALYLCASSSAMDREYQPQHFGDGTRLSIL.

In its sample, this clone was seen a few times. Compared with germline, one end of the junction differs, possibly owing to a read error. This chain connects TRBV2 to TRBJ1-1; D not certain. This CDR3 contains 10 residues. Germline values: CDR1 SNHLY, CDR2 FYNNEI. The CDR3 DNA is TGTGCCAGCAGTGAAGGATTACTCCTATTT. Its protein is CASSEGLLLF.

A single count supports this clone. This chain links TRBV6-5 with TRBJ2-7; TRBD2 might be the D (6 bases). This CDR3 is 14 amino acids long. V was trimmed by 5 bases and J by 4 bases, leaving 15 bases between them. Germline V gene sequence: CDR1 MNHEY, CDR2 SVGAGI. The CDR3 DNA sequence: TGTGCCAGCAGTACACCGGGACTGCCATACGAGCAGTACTTC. Translated, it gives CASSTPGLPYEQYF.

The chain joins TRBV12-5 to TRBJ2-5; TRBD1 might be the D (6 bases). The CDR3 has 14 residues. Germline V lookup: CDR1 LGHNT, CDR2 FRNRAP. V lost 1 base and J 1 base, leaving 7 bases between the germline ends. CDR3 DNA: TGTGCTAGTGGTTTGGGGACAGTCCAAGAGACCCAGTACTTC. Translated, it gives CASGLGTVQETQYF.